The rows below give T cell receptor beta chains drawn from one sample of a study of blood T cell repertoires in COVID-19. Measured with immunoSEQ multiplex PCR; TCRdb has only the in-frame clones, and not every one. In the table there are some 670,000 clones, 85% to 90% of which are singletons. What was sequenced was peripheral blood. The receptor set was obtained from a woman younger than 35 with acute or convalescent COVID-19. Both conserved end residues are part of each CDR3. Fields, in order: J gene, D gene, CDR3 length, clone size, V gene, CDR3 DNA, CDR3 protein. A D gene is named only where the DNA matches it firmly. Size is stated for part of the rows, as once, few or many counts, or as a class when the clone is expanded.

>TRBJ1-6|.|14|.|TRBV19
TGTGCCAGTAGTACCCCCCCGGGGGAATCACCCCTCCACTTT
CASSTPPGESPLHF
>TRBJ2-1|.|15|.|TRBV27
TGTGCCAGCAGTTTATCCAGCGGGTTATACAATGAGCAGTTCTTC
CASSLSSGLYNEQFF
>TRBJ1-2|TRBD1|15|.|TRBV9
TGTGCCAGCAGCGTTCAGAACACAGGGGGCTATGGCTACACCTTC
CASSVQNTGGYGYTF
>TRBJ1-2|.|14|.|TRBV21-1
TGTGCCAGCAGCAAAGAAGCGGCAGGGGATGGCTACACCTTC
CASSKEAAGDGYTF
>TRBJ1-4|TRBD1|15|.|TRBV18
TGTGCCAGCTCACCGGCGACAGGGAGTTTGGAAAAACTGTTTTTT
CASSPATGSLEKLFF
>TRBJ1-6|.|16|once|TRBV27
TGTGCCAGCAGTTCGACAGACCAACAACTTAATTCACCCCTCCACTTT
CASSSTDQQLNSPLHF
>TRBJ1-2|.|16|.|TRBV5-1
TGCGCCAGCAGCTTGGCGGGGGACTGGGAGGCCTATGGCTACACCTTC
CASSLAGDWEAYGYTF
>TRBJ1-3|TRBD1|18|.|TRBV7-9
TGTGCCAGCAGCTTAGCGTATGACAGGGCAAGTCCTGGAAACACCATATATTTT
CASSLAYDRASPGNTIYF
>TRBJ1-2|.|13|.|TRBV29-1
TGCAGCGCCCCAAGGCAGGGCCCCTATGGCTACACCTTC
CSAPRQGPYGYTF
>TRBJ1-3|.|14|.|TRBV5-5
TGTGCCAGCAGCTCCCAGTTCTCTGGAAACACCATATATTTT
CASSSQFSGNTIYF
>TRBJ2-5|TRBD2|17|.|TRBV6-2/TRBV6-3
TGTGCCAGCAGTTACGCAGTTGGCGGGGGGCCCCAAGAGACCCAGTACTTC
CASSYAVGGGPQETQYF
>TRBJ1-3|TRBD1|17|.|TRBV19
TGTGCCAGTAGTATCCTCCCGGGACAGTCGTCTGGAAACACCATATATTTT
CASSILPGQSSGNTIYF
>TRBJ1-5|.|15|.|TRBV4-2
TGTGCCAGCAGCCACGCAAGGGAGGGAAATCAGCCCCAGCATTTT
CASSHAREGNQPQHF
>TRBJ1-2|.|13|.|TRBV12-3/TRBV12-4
TGTGCCAGCAGTTTATCAGGGATCTATGGCTACACCTTC
CASSLSGIYGYTF
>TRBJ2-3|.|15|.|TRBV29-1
TGCAGCGTCCGAACCCGGACAATTAGCACAGATACGCAGTATTTT
CSVRTRTISTDTQYF
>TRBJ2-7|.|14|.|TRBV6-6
TGTGCCAGCAGTTACGGGACTTCCCCGGGGGAGCAGTACTTC
CASSYGTSPGEQYF
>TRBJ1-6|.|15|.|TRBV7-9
TGTGCCAGCAGCTCATTACAGGGAAATAATTCACCCCTCCACTTT
CASSSLQGNNSPLHF
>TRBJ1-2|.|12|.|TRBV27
TGTGCCAGCAAAAATCAGGGGAATGGCTACACCTTC
CASKNQGNGYTF
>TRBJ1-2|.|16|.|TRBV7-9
TGTGCCAGCAGCTTTGGCGGGACTGTAACTAACTATGGCTACACCTTC
CASSFGGTVTNYGYTF
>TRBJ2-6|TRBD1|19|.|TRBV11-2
TGTGCCAGCAGCTTTTCCCCCTGGACAGGCAACTCTGGGGCCAACGTCCTGACTTTC
CASSFSPWTGNSGANVLTF
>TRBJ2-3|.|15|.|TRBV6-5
TGTGCCAGCAGTTACTCGGGCAGCTCCACAGATACGCAGTATTTT
CASSYSGSSTDTQYF
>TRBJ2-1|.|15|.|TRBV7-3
TGTGCCAGCAGCTTATGGGGGCACGCCCACAATGAGCAGTTCTTC
CASSLWGHAHNEQFF
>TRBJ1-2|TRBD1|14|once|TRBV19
TGTGCCAGTAGCTCGACAGGGGTGGGCTATGGCTACACCTTC
CASSSTGVGYGYTF
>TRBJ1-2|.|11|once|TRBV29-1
TGCAGCGTCCTGAGGGGGAACGGCTACACCTTC
CSVLRGNGYTF
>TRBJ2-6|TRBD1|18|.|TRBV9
TGTGCCAGCAGCGTCCCCAGGGACAGGGTTGATGGGGCCAACGTCCTGACTTTC
CASSVPRDRVDGANVLTF
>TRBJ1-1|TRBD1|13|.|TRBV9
TGTGCCAGCAGCGGGGGGACAGGGTCGGAAGCTTTCTTT
CASSGGTGSEAFF
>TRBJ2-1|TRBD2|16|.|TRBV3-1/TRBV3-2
TGTGCCAGCAGCAGCCTTGGCGGGGGGGCCGGCAATGAGCAGTTCTTC
CASSSLGGGAGNEQFF
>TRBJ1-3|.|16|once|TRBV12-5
TGTGCTAGTGGTTTGGTACCTTCAGGGTCTGGAAACACCATATATTTT
CASGLVPSGSGNTIYF
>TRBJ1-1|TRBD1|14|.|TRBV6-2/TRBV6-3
TGTGCCAGCAGCCCAGGGACAGGGGTTTCTGAAGCTTTCTTT
CASSPGTGVSEAFF
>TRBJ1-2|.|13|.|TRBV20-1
TGCAGTGCTAGTCCAGGGATGGTGTATGGCTACACCTTC
CSASPGMVYGYTF
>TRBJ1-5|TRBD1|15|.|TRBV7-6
TGTGCCAGCAGCTTAGCGGGGACAGGTAGCCAGCCCCAGCATTTT
CASSLAGTGSQPQHF
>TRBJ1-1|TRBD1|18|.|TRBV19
TGTGCCAGTAGTATAGACCCTGGGACAGGGTCTCCGGACACTGAAGCTTTCTTT
CASSIDPGTGSPDTEAFF
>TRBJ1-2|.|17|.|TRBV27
TGTGCCAGCAGTTTATCGATGGGGGGGGGCGCGGGCTATGGCTACACCTTC
CASSLSMGGGAGYGYTF
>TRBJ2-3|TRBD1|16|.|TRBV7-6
TGTGCCAGCAGCTTAACAGGGACAGGGTCCACAGATACGCAGTATTTT
CASSLTGTGSTDTQYF
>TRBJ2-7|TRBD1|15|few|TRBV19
TGTGCCAGTAGTTCCCGGACAGGGGGCTTTCGGGAGCAGTACTTC
CASSSRTGGFREQYF
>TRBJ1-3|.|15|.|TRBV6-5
TGTGCCAGCAGCCCGACGCGGGTACCCCGTTTCACCATATATTTT
CASSPTRVPRFTIYF
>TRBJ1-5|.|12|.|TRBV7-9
TGTGCCAGCAGCTTAGCGCAGCAGCCCCAGCATTTT
CASSLAQQPQHF
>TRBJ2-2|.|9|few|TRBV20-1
TGCGTATCCACCGGGGAGCTGTTTTTT
CVSTGELFF